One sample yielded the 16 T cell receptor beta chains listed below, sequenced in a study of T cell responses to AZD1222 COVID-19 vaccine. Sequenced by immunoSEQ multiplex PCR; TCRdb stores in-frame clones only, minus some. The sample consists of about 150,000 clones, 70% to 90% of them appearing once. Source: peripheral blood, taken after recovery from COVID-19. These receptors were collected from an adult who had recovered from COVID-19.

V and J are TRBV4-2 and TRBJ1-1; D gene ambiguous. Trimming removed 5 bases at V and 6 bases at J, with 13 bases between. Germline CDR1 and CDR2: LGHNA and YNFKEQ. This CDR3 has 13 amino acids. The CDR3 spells CASSESGVAEAFF. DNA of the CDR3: TGTGCCAGCAGCGAGAGCGGGGTCGCTGAAGCTTTCTTT.

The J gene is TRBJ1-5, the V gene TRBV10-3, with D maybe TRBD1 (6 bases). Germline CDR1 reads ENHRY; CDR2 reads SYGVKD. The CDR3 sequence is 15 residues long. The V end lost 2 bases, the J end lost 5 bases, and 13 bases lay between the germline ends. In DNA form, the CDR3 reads TGTGCCATCAGTGAGGGCCAGGGGATGTATCAGCCCCAGCATTTT. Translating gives CAISEGQGMYQPQHF.

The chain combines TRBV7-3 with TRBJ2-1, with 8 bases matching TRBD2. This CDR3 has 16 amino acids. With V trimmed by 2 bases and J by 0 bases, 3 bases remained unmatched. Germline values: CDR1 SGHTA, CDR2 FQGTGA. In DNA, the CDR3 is TGTGCCAGCAGCTTAGACGGGGGGGCCTCCTACAATGAGCAGTTCTTC. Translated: CASSLDGGASYNEQFF.

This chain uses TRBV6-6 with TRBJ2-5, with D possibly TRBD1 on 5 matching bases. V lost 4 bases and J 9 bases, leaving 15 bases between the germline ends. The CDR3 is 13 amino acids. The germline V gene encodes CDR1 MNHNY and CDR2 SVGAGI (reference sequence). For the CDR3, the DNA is TGTGCCAGCAGTTTCCTAGGGGCGGTCGCCCAGTACTTC. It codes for CASSFLGAVAQYF.

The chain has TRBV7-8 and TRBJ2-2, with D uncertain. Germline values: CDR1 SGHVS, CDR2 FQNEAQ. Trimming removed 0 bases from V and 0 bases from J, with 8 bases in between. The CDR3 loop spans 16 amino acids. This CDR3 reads CASSLARLSNTGELFF. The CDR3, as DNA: TGTGCCAGCAGCTTAGCTAGGTTATCGAACACCGGGGAGCTGTTTTTT.

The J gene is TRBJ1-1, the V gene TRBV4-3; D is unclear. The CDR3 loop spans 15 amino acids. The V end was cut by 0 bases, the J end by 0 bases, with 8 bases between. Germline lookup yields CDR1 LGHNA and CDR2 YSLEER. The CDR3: CASSQESAMNTEAFF. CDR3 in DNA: TGCGCCAGCAGCCAAGAATCAGCGATGAACACTGAAGCTTTCTTT.

CDR3 nucleotides: TGTGCCAGCAGCTTACCGGGTTTGGGGACTGAAGCTTTCTTT. This encodes CASSLPGLGTEAFF. The chain uses TRBV7-8 and TRBJ1-1; the D is unclear. Trimming took 2 bases from V and 5 from J, leaving 12 bases between them. Per germline, CDR1 SGHVS and CDR2 FQNEAQ. The CDR3 contains 14 residues.

In DNA, the CDR3 is TGTGCCAGCAGCGTAGGGGGGCTTGGAACTGAAGCTTTCTTT. Amino acids: CASSVGGLGTEAFF. This rearrangement joins TRBV9 to TRBJ1-1; D possibly corresponds to TRBD1 (6 bases). The CDR3 covers 14 residues. Germline CDR1 and CDR2: SGDLS and YYNGEE. Trimming left V 0 bases short and J 5 bases short, with 11 bases between.

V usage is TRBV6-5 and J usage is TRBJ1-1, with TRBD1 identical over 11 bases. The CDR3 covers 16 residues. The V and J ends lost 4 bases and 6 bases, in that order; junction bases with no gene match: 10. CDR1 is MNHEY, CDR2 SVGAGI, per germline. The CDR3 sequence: CASSSPRTGGAAEAFF. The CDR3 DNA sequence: TGTGCCAGCAGTTCCCCACGGACAGGGGGCGCGGCTGAAGCTTTCTTT.

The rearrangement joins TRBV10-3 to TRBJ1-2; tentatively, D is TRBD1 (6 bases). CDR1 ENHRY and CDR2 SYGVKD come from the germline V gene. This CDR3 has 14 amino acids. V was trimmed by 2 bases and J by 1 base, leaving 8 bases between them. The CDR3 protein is CAISEAQGNYGYTF. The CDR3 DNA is TGTGCCATCAGTGAGGCACAGGGTAACTATGGCTACACCTTC.

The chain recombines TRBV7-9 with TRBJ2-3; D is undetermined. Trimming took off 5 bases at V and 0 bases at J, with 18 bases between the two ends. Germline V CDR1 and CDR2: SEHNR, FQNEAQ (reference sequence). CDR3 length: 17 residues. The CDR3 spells CASSPPPGSLSTDTQYF. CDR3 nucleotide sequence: TGTGCCAGCAGCCCCCCCCCGGGCAGCTTGAGCACAGATACGCAGTATTTT.

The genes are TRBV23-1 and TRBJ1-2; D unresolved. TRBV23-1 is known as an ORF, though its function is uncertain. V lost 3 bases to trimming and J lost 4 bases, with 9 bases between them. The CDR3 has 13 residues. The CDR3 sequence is CASSQVATYGYTF. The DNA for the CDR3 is TGCGCCAGCAGTCAGGTTGCCACCTATGGCTACACCTTC.

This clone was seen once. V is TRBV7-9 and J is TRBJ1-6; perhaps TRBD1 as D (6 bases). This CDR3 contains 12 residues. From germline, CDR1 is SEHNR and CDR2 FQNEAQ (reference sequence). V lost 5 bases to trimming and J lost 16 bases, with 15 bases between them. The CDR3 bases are TGTGCCAGCAGCCTAGGGGGGGCTAATCTCCACTTT. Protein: CASSLGGANLHF.

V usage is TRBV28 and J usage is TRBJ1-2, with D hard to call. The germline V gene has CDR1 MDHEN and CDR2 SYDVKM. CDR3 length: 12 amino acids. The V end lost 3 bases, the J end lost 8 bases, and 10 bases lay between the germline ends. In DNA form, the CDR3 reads TGTGCCAGCAGTTTCGGACCAGTAGGCTACACCTTC. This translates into CASSFGPVGYTF.

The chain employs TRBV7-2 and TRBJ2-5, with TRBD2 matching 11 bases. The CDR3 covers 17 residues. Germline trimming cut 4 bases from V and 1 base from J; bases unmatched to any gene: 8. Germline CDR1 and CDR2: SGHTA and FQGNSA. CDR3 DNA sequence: TGTGCCAGCAGCTATTTAGCGGGGGGGCTCTTCCAAGAGACCCAGTACTTC. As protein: CASSYLAGGLFQETQYF.

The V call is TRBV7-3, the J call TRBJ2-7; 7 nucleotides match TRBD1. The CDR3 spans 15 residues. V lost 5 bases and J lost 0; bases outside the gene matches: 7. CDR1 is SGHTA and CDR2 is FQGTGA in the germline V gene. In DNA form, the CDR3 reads TGTGCCAGCAGCGGGGGACAGTCGAGCTCCTACGAGCAGTACTTC. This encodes CASSGGQSSSYEQYF.